The TCR beta chain described here comes from a study of identical twins. This clonotype occurred a few times. Its cognate antigen is unknown. The V end was cut by 10 bases, the J end by 0 bases, with 13 bases between. The CDR3 covers 14 residues. A single record per CDR3 protein comes from TCRdb applying MiXCR to the 5' RACE reads. The sample holds hundreds of thousands of distinct CDR3 sequences, 15% to 20% seen once. Study results and limitations: Beta out-of-frame twin sharing showed a weaker excess.

These same data were also listed under a study on T cells expressing NK-cell markers. According to that study: There were a few donors in whom these clonotypes also led the CD3+CD56-NKG2C+ fraction.

The chain combines TRBV12-3 or TRBV12-4 with TRBJ1-3; D uncertain. The clonotype originates from a woman between 18 and 29 years old in good health. The sequencing sample was made of PBMCs. CDR3 coding DNA: TGTGCCACCAGCCCCTCCCTCTCTGGAAACACCATATATTTT. This sequence encodes CATSPSLSGNTIYF.